This paragraph covers one T cell receptor (beta chain) sequence. This record comes from a study of early T cells in non-severe SARS-CoV-2 infection. TCRdb reprocessed the 5' RACE reads via MiXCR and lists one record per CDR3 protein. The sample has roughly 100,000 distinct CDR3 sequences; 9.5% to 15% are singletons. The CDR3 runs to 13 residues. Per germline, CDR1 SGHTA and CDR2 FQGTGA. V dropped 4 bases and J dropped 10; count of bases not matched to a gene: 4. Sequenced material: whole blood, taken at baseline. The receptor was derived from an adult who was a healthcare worker with PCR-confirmed SARS-CoV-2 infection or an uninfected control (not recorded which). V and J are TRBV7-3 and TRBJ1-6; TRBD1 matches at 7 bases. The CDR3 loop is CASSWDRPSPLHF. The CDR3 DNA reads TGTGCCAGCAGCTGGGACAGACCCTCACCCCTCCACTTT.